Here is one TCR beta chain with its context. The sample comes from a study of control samples from healthy donors and cancer patients. This table comes from immunoSEQ multiplex PCR, and its TCRdb copy is limited to in-frame clones, with some not included. The data show over 120,000 clones, around 94% seen once. The clonotype originates from a man between 60 and 75 years old with colorectal cancer. The sequenced material came from PBMCs.

The CDR3 coding sequence is TGCGCCAGCAGCCAAGATGGGGAGAGCTCCTATAATTCACCCCTCCACTTT. It specifies CASSQDGESSYNSPLHF. The V call is TRBV4-3, the J call TRBJ1-6; no reliable D call. The CDR3 runs 17 residues. Germline CDR1 reads LGHNA; CDR2 reads YSLEER. V was pared by 0 bases and J by 0 bases, with 9 bases between.